This T cell receptor (beta chain) derives from a study of Ad26.COV2.S vaccination and SARS-CoV-2 variants. Study overall: Recipients of Ad26.COV2.S got it intramuscularly, once or twice 56 days apart.

The sample's treatment: 15 to 20 received Ad26.COV2.S at low or high dose, single or two shots; 5 received placebo; per-sample allocation not given. Sampling took place 63 days after the first vaccine or placebo injection. This adult donor, from Boston, was 18-55 years old. The study's findings and limits: For non-spike TCRs, breadth in vaccine recipients resembled that in placebo recipients. Placebo recipients trailed vaccine recipients in spike-specific TCR breadth.

V gave up 7 bases and J gave up 5 bases, with 8 bases separating them. This CDR3 contains 11 residues. CDR1 is LNHDA and CDR2 is SQIVND in the germline V gene (reference sequence). To note about this clone: The antigen is unknown.

Profiling relied on immunoSEQ multiplex PCR, and the TCRdb table lists in-frame clones only, not all of them. The sample holds approximately 500,000 clones; around 88% are singletons and the top ten take 10% to 15%. The chain has TRBV19 and TRBJ2-5; D uncertain. This specimen was peripheral blood, taken in a trial of Ad26.COV2.S vaccine versus placebo. The receptor was derived from a person between 18 and 59 years old who received the Ad26.COV2.S COVID-19 vaccine or a placebo. The CDR3 reads CASNHGETQYF. The CDR3 bases are TGTGCCAGTAACCACGGGGAGACCCAGTACTTC. The variable domain in full, with the rest retrieved from reference TRBV19 and TRBJ2-5, is DGGITQSPKYLFRKEGQNVTLSCEQNLNHDAMYWYRQDPGQGLRLIYYSQIVNDFQKGDIAEGYSVSREKKESFPLTVTSAQKNPTAFYLCASNHGETQYFGPGTRLLVL.